These 19 T cell receptor beta chains were sequenced from one sample in a study of shared clonotypes between healthy human individuals. Assay: immunoSEQ multiplex PCR; the TCRdb copy retains only in-frame clones and omits some. The sample holds around 2.1 million clones; about 92% are singletons and the top ten take roughly 1.8%. Only CD45RO-negative cells positively selected for CCR7 counted as naive CD8 cells, so terminally differentiated effector memory CD45RA+ cells were excluded. Input material: naive CD8+ T cells from PBMCs. Receptors originate from a young man in good health. Some clones in this sample may be carry-over from other donors' samples.

The chain joins TRBV29-1 to TRBJ2-1; 10 nucleotides match TRBD2. CDR1 and CDR2 (germline): SQVTM, ANQGSEA. The V gene end was trimmed by 7 bases and the J gene end by 1 base; junction bases not matched to a gene: 10. This CDR3 comprises 16 residues. As DNA, the CDR3 is TGCAGCGCCCCAAGAGCGGGAGGGCCTTCCTACAATGAGCAGTTCTTC. This sequence encodes CSAPRAGGPSYNEQFF.

This clone is a singleton in its sample. This chain uses TRBV29-1 with TRBJ2-7, with D possibly being TRBD1 or TRBD2 (5 bases each). CDR3 size: 14 residues. Germline V gene sequence: CDR1 SQVTM, CDR2 ANQGSEA. V was trimmed by 3 bases and J by 2 bases, leaving 14 bases between them. This CDR3 reads CSVDAGLGAYEQYF. The CDR3 DNA reads as TGCAGCGTTGACGCGGGCCTAGGGGCCTACGAGCAGTACTTC.

The V and J genes are TRBV28 and TRBJ1-2, with D unclear. V lost 6 bases and J lost 6, with 20 bases in between. Looked up from germline, CDR1 is MDHEN and CDR2 is SYDVKM. The CDR3 sequence is 15 residues long. As DNA, the CDR3 is TGTGCCAGCAGCCTCGGACTGGCCCCACTTCATGGCTACACCTTC. Its protein product is CASSLGLAPLHGYTF.

The chain carries TRBV2 and TRBJ1-1; possibly TRBD1 for D (5 bases). V dropped 5 bases and J dropped 6 bases, with 16 bases sitting between them. CDR3 size: 14 residues. Germline-derived CDR1 and CDR2 are SNHLY and FYNNEI. The CDR3 DNA reads TGTGCCAGCAGTTCAGGCAGGGCAATGGCTGAAGCTTTCTTT. This sequence encodes CASSSGRAMAEAFF.

The gene calls are TRBV11-2 and TRBJ2-5, with 11 bases identical to TRBD2. V lost 2 bases and J lost 1; bases outside the gene matches: 3. The V gene's germline CDR1 is SGHAT and CDR2 FQNNGV. This CDR3 is built from 16 residues. The DNA of the CDR3 is TGTGCCAGCAGCTTAACTAGCGGGAGTGCCCAAGAGACCCAGTACTTC. It yields the protein CASSLTSGSAQETQYF.

The rearrangement uses TRBV29-1 and TRBJ1-2, with D possibly matching TRBD1 (5 bases). The CDR3 is 14 residues long. CDR1 is SQVTM, CDR2 ANQGSEA, per germline. Trimming left V 7 bases short and J 3 bases short, with 18 bases between. CDR3 in DNA: TGCAGCGCTCCCGGGGGTCCAGTCGACTATGGCTACACCTTC. Translation gives CSAPGGPVDYGYTF.

This clone was seen a handful of times. This sample also contains other DNA sequences that code for the same CDR3. This sequence joins TRBV27 and TRBJ2-1; D gene uncertain. This CDR3 comprises 13 residues. The ends were cut back, 0 bases at V and 4 bases at J, with 4 bases in the middle. Germline V gene lookup returns CDR1 MNHEY and CDR2 SMNVEV (reference sequence). The CDR3 nucleotides read TGTGCCAGCAGTTTATCAGTTTACAATGAGCAGTTCTTC. Its protein product is CASSLSVYNEQFF.

Turning to this clone: Other DNA sequences in the sample encode the same CDR3. The rearrangement joins TRBV29-1 to TRBJ2-7; no firm D call. Germline CDR1 SQVTM, CDR2 ANQGSEA. V lost 4 bases, J lost 2 bases, and 12 bases lay in between. The CDR3 is made up of 13 amino acids. The CDR3 DNA reads TGCAGCGTTGCGGGCGGCCGCACCTACGAGCAGTACTTC. Amino acid sequence: CSVAGGRTYEQYF.

The CDR3 region has the DNA TGTGCCAGCAGCTTAGTAACCCACAGATACAATGAGCAGTTCTTC. This codes for CASSLVTHRYNEQFF. The chain combines TRBV7-9 with TRBJ2-1, with D uncertain. Germline V CDR1 and CDR2: SEHNR, FQNEAQ (reference sequence). Trimming removed 1 base at V and 4 bases at J, with 11 bases between. The length of the CDR3 is 15 residues. Full variable domain (rest looked up from reference TRBV7-9 and TRBJ2-1): DTGVSQNPRHKITKRGQNVTFRCDPISEHNRLYWYRQTLGQGPEFLTYFQNEAQLEKSRLLSDRFSAERPKGSFSTLEIQRTEQGDSAMYLCASSLVTHRYNEQFFGPGTRLTVL.

Details on this clone: The identical CDR3 is also encoded by other nucleotide sequences in the sample. CDR3 in amino acids: CASSLGLNTEAFF. Here the CDR3 DNA reads TGTGCCAGCAGTTTGGGTTTGAACACTGAAGCTTTCTTT. This chain connects TRBV28 to TRBJ1-1, with D unresolved. The V gene's germline CDR1 is MDHEN and CDR2 SYDVKM. The CDR3 extends over 13 amino acids. Trimming took off 3 bases at V and 0 bases at J, with 5 bases between the two ends.

J is TRBJ2-5 and V is TRBV15; TRBD2 matches at 11 bases. This CDR3 comprises 16 residues. Unmatched junction bases numbered 11, after V lost 5 bases and J lost 6 bases. CDR1 LNHNV and CDR2 YYDKDF come from the germline V gene (reference sequence). For the CDR3, the DNA is TGTGCCACCAGCCTCTATATAGCGGGAGGGCCGAAGACCCAGTACTTC. This translates into CATSLYIAGGPKTQYF. Full variable domain (missing parts from reference TRBV15 and TRBJ2-5): DAMVIQNPRYQVTQFGKPVTLSCSQTLNHNVMYWYQQKSSQAPKLLFHYYDKDFNNEADTPDNFQSRRPNTSFCFLDIRSPGLGDTAMYLCATSLYIAGGPKTQYFGPGTRLLVL.

V usage is TRBV7-9 and J usage is TRBJ2-4; no clear D gene. The CDR3 consists of 16 residues. Germline CDR1 SEHNR, CDR2 FQNEAQ (reference sequence). V lost 7 bases and J 1 base, leaving 17 bases between the germline ends. CDR3 coding DNA: TGTGCCAGCACCGACTCCCACCCCCTGGCCAAAAACATTCAGTACTTC. Encoded protein: CASTDSHPLAKNIQYF.

Comment on this clone: Other DNA sequences in the sample encode the same CDR3. This rearrangement joins TRBV9 to TRBJ2-7; D remains unclear. CDR3 length: 14 residues. Trimming removed 0 bases at V and 2 bases at J, with 9 bases between. The germline gives CDR1 SGDLS, CDR2 YYNGEE. The CDR3 DNA sequence: TGTGCCAGCAGCGTAGTGCCAGGAACCTACGAGCAGTACTTC. It codes for CASSVVPGTYEQYF.

V gene TRBV28 combines with J gene TRBJ2-1; D may be TRBD1 (5 bases). Per the germline V gene, CDR1 is MDHEN and CDR2 is SYDVKM. This CDR3 region has 16 residues. Trimming removed 3 bases from V and 4 bases from J, with 16 bases in between. CDR3 loop: CASSFLRADIYNEQFF. CDR3 coding DNA: TGTGCCAGCAGTTTTCTCAGGGCAGACATTTACAATGAGCAGTTCTTC.

The J gene is TRBJ2-5, the V gene TRBV18; 10 bases agree with TRBD1. The trim removed 3 bases at V and 4 bases at J, leaving 5 bases unmatched. From germline, CDR1 is KGHSH and CDR2 LQKENI. The CDR3 consists of 15 residues. The CDR3 DNA is TGTGCCAGCTCACCCCGACAGGGGGCATTAGAGACCCAGTACTTC. This sequence encodes CASSPRQGALETQYF.

V usage is TRBV5-4 and J usage is TRBJ2-2; D is perhaps TRBD2 (6 bases). CDR1 and CDR2 from the germline V gene are SGHNT and YYREEE (reference sequence). Trimming left V 1 base short and J 10 bases short, with 17 bases between. This CDR3 region has 15 residues. In nucleotides, the CDR3 is TGTGCCAGCAGCTTGCCGGATAGCGGTGCCCCGGAGCTGTTTTTT. Protein sequence: CASSLPDSGAPELFF.

The chain is built from TRBV19 and TRBJ2-5; 14 bases match TRBD2. Trimming cost V 3 bases and J 5 bases; bases outside gene matches: 2. Germline V gene data show CDR1 as LNHDA and CDR2 as SQIVND (reference sequence). The CDR3 runs to 15 residues. The CDR3 loop is CASSMRTSGRETQYF. Written as DNA, the CDR3 is TGTGCCAGTAGTATGAGGACTAGCGGGAGGGAGACCCAGTACTTC.

The chain recombines TRBV27 with TRBJ2-1; TRBD2 agrees at 7 bases. This CDR3 is built from 15 residues. The germline CDR1 and CDR2 sequences are MNHEY and SMNVEV (reference sequence). With V trimmed by 6 bases and J by 0 bases, 5 bases remained unmatched. This CDR3 reads CASSQSGASYNEQFF. The CDR3 coding sequence is TGTGCCAGCAGCCAGAGCGGGGCCTCCTACAATGAGCAGTTCTTC.

The chain uses TRBV7-9 and TRBJ2-5, with D perhaps matching TRBD2 (6 bases). The germline V gene has CDR1 SEHNR and CDR2 FQNEAQ (reference sequence). This CDR3 has 15 residues. With 6 bases removed from V and 5 bases from J, the gap between germline ends came to 19 bases. The CDR3 DNA reads as TGTGCCAGCAGTCCACTTAGATTACGGGGGGAGACCCAGTACTTC. Residues: CASSPLRLRGETQYF.